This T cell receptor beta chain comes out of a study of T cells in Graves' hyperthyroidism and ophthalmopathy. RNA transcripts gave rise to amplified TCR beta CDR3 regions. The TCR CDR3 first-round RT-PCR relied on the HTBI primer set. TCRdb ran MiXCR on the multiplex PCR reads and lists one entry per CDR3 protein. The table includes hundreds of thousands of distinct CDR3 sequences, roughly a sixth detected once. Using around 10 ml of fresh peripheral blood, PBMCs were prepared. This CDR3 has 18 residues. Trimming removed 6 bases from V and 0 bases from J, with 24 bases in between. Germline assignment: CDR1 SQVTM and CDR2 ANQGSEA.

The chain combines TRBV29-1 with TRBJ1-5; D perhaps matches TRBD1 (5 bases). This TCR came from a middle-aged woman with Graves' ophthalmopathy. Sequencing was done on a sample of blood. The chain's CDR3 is CSVTSGQGLGYSNQPQHF. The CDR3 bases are TGCAGCGTAACCTCAGGGCAGGGCCTAGGGTATAGCAATCAGCCCCAGCATTTT.